This TCR beta chain was identified in a study of T cell changes during pregnancy in multiple sclerosis. Germline V gene sequence: CDR1 SGHNT, CDR2 YYREEE (reference sequence). The CDR3 is made up of 13 amino acids. V lost 3 bases and J 6 bases, leaving 12 bases between the germline ends. Clones were read by immunoSEQ multiplex PCR, and TCRdb kept only the in-frame ones, dropping some. Of around 100,000 clones listed, roughly 92% are singletons. The origin of this receptor is a female donor with multiple sclerosis, enrolled in a pregnancy study. The V gene is TRBV5-4, the J gene TRBJ1-2; possibly TRBD1 for D (5 bases). Sequenced here: peripheral blood, sampled after pregnancy. The CDR3 bases are TGTGCCAGCAGCTCGACCAGGGAAGATGGCTACACCTTC. This codes for CASSSTREDGYTF.